These 2 T cell receptor beta chains were all obtained from the same sample, sequenced in a study of blood T cell repertoires in COVID-19. The assay was immunoSEQ multiplex PCR, and TCRdb's table has in-frame clones only and misses some. The sample has roughly 100,000 clones, around 87% seen once; the top ten hold approximately 18%. Sequencing was done on a sample of peripheral blood. The receptor set was obtained from a human donor in a cohort sampled during active COVID-19.

The chain combines TRBV28 with TRBJ2-7; 14 bases map to TRBD2. Germline lookup yields CDR1 MDHEN and CDR2 SYDVKM. This CDR3 comprises 16 residues. The J segment lost 7 bases and the V segment lost 5 bases, leaving 10 bases of the junction unmatched. The CDR3, as DNA: TGTGCCAGCAGTGGGACCGGGACTAGCGGGGGTAGGGAGCAGTACTTC. Protein: CASSGTGTSGGREQYF.

A word on this clone: At one of its ends the junction is not consistent with the germline gene, which may arise from a read error. The chain recombines TRBV6-5 with TRBJ1-1, with no clear D. The CDR3 has 11 amino acids. Germline assignment: CDR1 MNHEY and CDR2 SVGAGI. CDR3 nucleotide sequence: TGTGTCAGCAGGTCGACTCGGGTAGCTTTCTTT. Its translation is CVSRSTRVAFF.